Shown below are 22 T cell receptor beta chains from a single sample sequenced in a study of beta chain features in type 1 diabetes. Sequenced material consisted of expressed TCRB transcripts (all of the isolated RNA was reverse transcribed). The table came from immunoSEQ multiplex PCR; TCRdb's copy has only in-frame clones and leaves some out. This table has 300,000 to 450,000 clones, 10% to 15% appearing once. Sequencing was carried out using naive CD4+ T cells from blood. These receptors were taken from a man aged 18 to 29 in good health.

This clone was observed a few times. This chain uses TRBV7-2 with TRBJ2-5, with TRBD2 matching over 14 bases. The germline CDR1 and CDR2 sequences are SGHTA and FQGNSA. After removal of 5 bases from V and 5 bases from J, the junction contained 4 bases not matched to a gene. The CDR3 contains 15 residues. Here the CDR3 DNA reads TGTGCCAGCAGCGGGACTAGCGGGAGATATGAGACCCAGTACTTC. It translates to CASSGTSGRYETQYF.

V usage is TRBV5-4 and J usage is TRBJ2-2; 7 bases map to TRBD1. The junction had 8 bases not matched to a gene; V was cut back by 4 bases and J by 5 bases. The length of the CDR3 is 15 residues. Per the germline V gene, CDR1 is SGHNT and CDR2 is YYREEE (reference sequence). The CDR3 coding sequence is TGTGCCAGCAGCCCGACAGGGAGAAGTACCGGGGAGCTGTTTTTT. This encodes CASSPTGRSTGELFF.

CDR3 sequence (DNA): TGTGCCTGGGCCGGGATTTCCTACGAGCAGTACTTC. Protein: CAWAGISYEQYF. V gene TRBV30 combines with J gene TRBJ2-7; maybe TRBD2 (5 bases). V was clipped by 5 bases and J by 1 base, with 9 bases between them. The CDR3 consists of 12 residues. Germline V gives CDR1 GTSNPN, CDR2 SVGIG (reference sequence). The full variable domain, rest sourced from reference TRBV30 and TRBJ2-7, is SQTIHQWPATLVQPVGSPLSLECTVEGTSNPNLYWYRQAAGRGLQLLFYSVGIGQISSEVPQNLSASRPQDRQFILSSKKLLLSDSGFYLCAWAGISYEQYFGPGTRLTVT.

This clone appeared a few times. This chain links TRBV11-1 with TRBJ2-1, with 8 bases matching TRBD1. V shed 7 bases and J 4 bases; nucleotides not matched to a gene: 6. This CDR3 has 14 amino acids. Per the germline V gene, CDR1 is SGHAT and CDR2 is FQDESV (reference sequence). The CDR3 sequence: CASTGQGLYNEQFF. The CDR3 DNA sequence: TGTGCCAGCACCGGACAGGGTCTGTACAATGAGCAGTTCTTC.

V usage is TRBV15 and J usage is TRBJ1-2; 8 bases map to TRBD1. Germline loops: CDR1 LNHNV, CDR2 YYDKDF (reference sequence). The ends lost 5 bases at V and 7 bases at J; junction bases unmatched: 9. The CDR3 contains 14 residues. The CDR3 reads CATSRDRSRAGYTF. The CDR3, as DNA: TGTGCCACCAGCCGGGACAGGTCTCGGGCTGGCTACACCTTC.

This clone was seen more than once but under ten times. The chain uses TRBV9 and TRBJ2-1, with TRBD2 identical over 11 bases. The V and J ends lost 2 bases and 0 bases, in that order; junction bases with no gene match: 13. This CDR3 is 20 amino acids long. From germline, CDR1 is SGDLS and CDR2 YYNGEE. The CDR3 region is CASSVGLTSGSPSSYNEQFF. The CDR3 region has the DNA TGTGCCAGCAGCGTGGGCCTCACTAGCGGGAGTCCCAGCTCCTACAATGAGCAGTTCTTC.

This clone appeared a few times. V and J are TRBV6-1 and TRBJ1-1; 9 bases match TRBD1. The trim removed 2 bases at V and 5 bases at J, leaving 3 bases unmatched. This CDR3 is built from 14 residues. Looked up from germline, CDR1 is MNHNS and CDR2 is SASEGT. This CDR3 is CASSEHRGQTEAFF. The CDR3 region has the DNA TGTGCCAGCAGTGAACACAGGGGGCAAACTGAAGCTTTCTTT.

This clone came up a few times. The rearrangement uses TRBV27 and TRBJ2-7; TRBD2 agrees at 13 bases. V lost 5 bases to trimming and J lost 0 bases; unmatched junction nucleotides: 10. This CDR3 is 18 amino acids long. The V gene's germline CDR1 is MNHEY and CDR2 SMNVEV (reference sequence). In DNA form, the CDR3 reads TGTGCCAGCAGTCCGGAGACTAGCGGGGGGACCAGCTCCTACGAGCAGTACTTC. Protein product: CASSPETSGGTSSYEQYF.

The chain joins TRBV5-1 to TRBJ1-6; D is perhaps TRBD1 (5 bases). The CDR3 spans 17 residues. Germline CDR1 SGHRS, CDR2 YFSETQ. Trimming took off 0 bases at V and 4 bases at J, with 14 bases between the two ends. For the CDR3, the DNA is TGCGCCAGCAGCTTGGAATCTAGGGGATCTTATAATTCACCCCTCCACTTT. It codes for CASSLESRGSYNSPLHF.

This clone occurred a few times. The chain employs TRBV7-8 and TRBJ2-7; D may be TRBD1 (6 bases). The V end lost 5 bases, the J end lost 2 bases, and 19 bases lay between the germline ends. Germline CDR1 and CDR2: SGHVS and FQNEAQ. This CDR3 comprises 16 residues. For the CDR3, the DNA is TGTGCCAGCAGCCCCGGAGACCGGACAGAAGCCTACGAGCAGTACTTC. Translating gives CASSPGDRTEAYEQYF.

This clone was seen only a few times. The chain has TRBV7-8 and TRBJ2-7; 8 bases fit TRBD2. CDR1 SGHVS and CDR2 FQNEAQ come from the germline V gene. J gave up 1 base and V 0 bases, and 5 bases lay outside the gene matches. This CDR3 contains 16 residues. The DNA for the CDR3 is TGTGCCAGCAGCTTAGCAACTAGCGGTCCGTCCTACGAGCAGTACTTC. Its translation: CASSLATSGPSYEQYF.

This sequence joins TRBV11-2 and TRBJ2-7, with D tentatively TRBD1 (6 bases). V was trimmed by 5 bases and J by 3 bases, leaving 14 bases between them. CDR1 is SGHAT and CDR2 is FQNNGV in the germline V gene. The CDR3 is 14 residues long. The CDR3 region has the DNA TGTGCCAGCAGCCGAGATGGGACACACTACGAGCAGTACTTC. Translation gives CASSRDGTHYEQYF.

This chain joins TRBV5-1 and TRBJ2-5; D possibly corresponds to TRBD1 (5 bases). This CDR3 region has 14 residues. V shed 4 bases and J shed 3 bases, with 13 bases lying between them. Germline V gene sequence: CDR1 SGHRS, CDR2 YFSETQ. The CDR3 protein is CASSADGREETQYF. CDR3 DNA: TGCGCCAGCAGCGCAGATGGCAGGGAAGAGACCCAGTACTTC.

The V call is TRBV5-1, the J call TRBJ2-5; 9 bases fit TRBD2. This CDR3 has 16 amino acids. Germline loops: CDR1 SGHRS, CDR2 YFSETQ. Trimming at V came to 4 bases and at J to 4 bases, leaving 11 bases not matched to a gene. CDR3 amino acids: CASSTVAGGPGETQYF. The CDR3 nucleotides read TGCGCCAGCAGCACGGTCGCGGGAGGGCCGGGAGAGACCCAGTACTTC.

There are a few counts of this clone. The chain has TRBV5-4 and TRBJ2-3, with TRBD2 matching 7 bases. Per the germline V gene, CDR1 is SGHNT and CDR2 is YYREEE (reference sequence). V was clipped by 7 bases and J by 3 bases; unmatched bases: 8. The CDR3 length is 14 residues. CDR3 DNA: TGTGCCAGCGCCATCCGGGGGGAGACAGATACGCAGTATTTT. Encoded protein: CASAIRGETDTQYF.

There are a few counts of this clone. CDR3 in DNA: TGTGCCAGCAGCGTAACGGGGAAGGGTCAGCCCCAGCATTTT. It translates to CASSVTGKGQPQHF. The chain recombines TRBV9 with TRBJ1-5; D gene ambiguous. V was clipped by 1 base and J by 6 bases, with 11 bases between them. This CDR3 spans 14 amino acids. Germline-derived CDR1 and CDR2 are SGDLS and YYNGEE. The variable domain in full, completed from reference TRBV9 and TRBJ1-5, reads DSGVTQTPKHLITATGQRVTLRCSPRSGDLSVYWYQQSLDQGLQFLIQYYNGEERAKGNILERFSAQQFPDLHSELNLSSLELGDSALYFCASSVTGKGQPQHFGDGTRLSIL.

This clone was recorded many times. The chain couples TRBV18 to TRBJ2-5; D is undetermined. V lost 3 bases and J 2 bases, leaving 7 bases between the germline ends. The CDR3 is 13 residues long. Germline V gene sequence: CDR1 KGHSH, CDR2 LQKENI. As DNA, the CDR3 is TGTGCCAGCTCACCCCAACATCAAGAGACCCAGTACTTC. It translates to CASSPQHQETQYF.

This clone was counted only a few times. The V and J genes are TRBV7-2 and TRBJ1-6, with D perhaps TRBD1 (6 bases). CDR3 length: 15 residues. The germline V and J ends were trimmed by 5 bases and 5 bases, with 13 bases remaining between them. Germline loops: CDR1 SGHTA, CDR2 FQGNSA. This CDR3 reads CASSPPGGHNSPLHF. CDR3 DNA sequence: TGTGCCAGCAGCCCTCCCGGGGGGCATAATTCACCCCTCCACTTT.

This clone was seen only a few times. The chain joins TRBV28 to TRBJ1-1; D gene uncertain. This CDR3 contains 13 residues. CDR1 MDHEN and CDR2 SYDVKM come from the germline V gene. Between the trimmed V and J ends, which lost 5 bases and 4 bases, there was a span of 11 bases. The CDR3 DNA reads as TGTGCCAGCAGTCCGATACCCGGCACTGAAGCTTTCTTT. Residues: CASSPIPGTEAFF.

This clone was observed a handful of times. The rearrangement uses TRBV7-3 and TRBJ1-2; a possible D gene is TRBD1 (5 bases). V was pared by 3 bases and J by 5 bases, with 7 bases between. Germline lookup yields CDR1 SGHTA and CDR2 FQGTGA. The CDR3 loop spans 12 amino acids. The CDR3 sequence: CASSFQGYGYTF. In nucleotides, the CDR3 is TGTGCCAGCAGCTTTCAGGGTTATGGCTACACCTTC.

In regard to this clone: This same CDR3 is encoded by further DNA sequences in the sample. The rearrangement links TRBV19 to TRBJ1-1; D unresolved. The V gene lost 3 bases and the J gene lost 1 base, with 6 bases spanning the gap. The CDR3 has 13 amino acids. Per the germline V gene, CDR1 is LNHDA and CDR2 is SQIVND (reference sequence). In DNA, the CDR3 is TGTGCCAGTAGTATTCGCGGGAACACTGAAGCTTTCTTT. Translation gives CASSIRGNTEAFF.

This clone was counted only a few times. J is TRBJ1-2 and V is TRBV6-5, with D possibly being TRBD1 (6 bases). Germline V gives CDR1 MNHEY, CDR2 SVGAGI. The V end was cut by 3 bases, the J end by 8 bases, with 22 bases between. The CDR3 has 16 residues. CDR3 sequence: CASSYTQGRGAQGYTF. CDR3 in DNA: TGTGCCAGCAGTTATACCCAGGGACGGGGGGCACAAGGCTACACCTTC.